This T cell receptor (beta chain) was retrieved from a study of cytomegalovirus exposure and HLA in healthy donors. With 2 bases removed from V and 3 bases from J, the gap between germline ends came to 14 bases. The CDR3 consists of 15 residues. Germline assignment: CDR1 MNHEY and CDR2 SVGAGI. Though nominally healthy at sampling, donors likely had unrecorded immune exposures. Turning to this clone: Its cognate antigen is unknown.

PCR primers comprised 60 Vbeta and 13 Jbeta primers. The repertoire was sequenced with immunoSEQ multiplex PCR; TCRdb's copy has only in-frame clones and lacks some. This table holds about 200,000 clones, 65% to 90% found once. Study-wide findings and caveats: Approximately 160 TCR beta chains were listed as cytomegalovirus-associated. One later analysis reportedly identified an Asian-associated ancestry cluster that showed fewer N-insertions than the approximately 670-donor mean. For most subjects, TCR beta sequences were reported to predict HLA-A and HLA-B alleles with accuracy.

The genes are TRBV6-5 and TRBJ2-7, with D possibly TRBD1 on 6 matching bases. Source material: PBMCs. This receptor was obtained from a girl aged 5 to 17 in good health and CMV-seronegative. The CDR3 nucleotides are TGTGCCAGCAGTTACCGGTACAGGGCGGGCTACGAGCAGTACTTC. Amino acids: CASSYRYRAGYEQYF.